This T cell receptor (beta chain) derives from a study of response to subunit inactivated influenza vaccine. Overall study findings and caveats: Authors proposed each seasonal influenza vaccination draws in few new T cells.

This clonotype has at least ten counts. Its antigen is still unknown. MiXCR, run by TCRdb on the RT-PCR reads, gives a single entry per CDR3 protein. The table records about 310,000 distinct CDR3 sequences, 22% of them present only once. V shed 3 bases, J shed 6 bases, and the junction held 13 bases outside the gene matches. The CDR3 consists of 16 residues. Germline CDR1 and CDR2: SGHRS and YFSETQ. This TCR derives from a man aged 45 to 75 who received an inactivated influenza vaccine. The sequencing here drew on PBMCs from blood, taken 21 months after vaccination. The genes are TRBV5-1 and TRBJ2-5; 8 bases agree with TRBD1. The CDR3 DNA follows: TGCGCCAGCAGCTGGAGCCTCGGACAGGGCTCGAAGACCCAGTACTTC. Translating it yields CASSWSLGQGSKTQYF. Supplemented by reference TRBV5-1 and TRBJ2-5, the full variable domain reads KAGVTQTPRYLIKTRGQQVTLSCSPISGHRSVSWYQQTPGQGLQFLFEYFSETQRNKGNFPGRFSGRQFSNSRSEMNVSTLELGDSALYLCASSWSLGQGSKTQYFGPGTRLLVL.